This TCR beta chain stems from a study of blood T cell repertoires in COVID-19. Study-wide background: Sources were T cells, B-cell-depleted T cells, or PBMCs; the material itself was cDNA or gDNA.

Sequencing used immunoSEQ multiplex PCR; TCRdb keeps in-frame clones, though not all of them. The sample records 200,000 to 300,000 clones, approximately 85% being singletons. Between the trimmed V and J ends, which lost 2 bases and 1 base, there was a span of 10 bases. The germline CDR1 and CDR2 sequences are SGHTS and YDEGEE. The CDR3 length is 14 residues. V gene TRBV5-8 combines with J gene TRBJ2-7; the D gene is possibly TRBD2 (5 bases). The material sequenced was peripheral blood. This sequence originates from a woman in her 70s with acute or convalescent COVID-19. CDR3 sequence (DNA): TGTGCCAGCAGCTTTCCGGGAAGGTCCTACGAGCAGTACTTC. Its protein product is CASSFPGRSYEQYF.